The 10 T cell receptor beta chains listed next were all sequenced from one sample in a study of cytomegalovirus exposure and HLA in healthy donors. The PCR contained 60 Vbeta and 13 Jbeta primers. Produced via immunoSEQ multiplex PCR; TCRdb's table is partial and in-frame only. Of about 280,000 clones listed, 70% to 90% are singletons. Material for sequencing was PBMCs. These receptors all come from a young woman in good health and CMV-seronegative.

The chain is built from TRBV27 and TRBJ1-1; TRBD1 is a possible D gene (5 bases). V lost 2 bases and J 3 bases, leaving 19 bases between the germline ends. The CDR3 totals 17 residues. Germline loops: CDR1 MNHEY, CDR2 SMNVEV (reference sequence). Here the CDR3 reads CASSLIWTGGEDTEAFF. CDR3 in DNA: TGTGCCAGCAGTTTAATATGGACCGGGGGTGAGGACACTGAAGCTTTCTTT.

The CDR3 region is CASSPPSPNTEAFF. CDR3 nucleotides: TGTGCCAGCTCACCACCGTCTCCGAACACTGAAGCTTTCTTT. The V and J genes are TRBV18 and TRBJ1-1; unclear D gene. Per the germline V gene, CDR1 is KGHSH and CDR2 is LQKENI. The CDR3 length is 14 residues. Trimming cost V 0 bases and J 1 base, with 6 bases left between them.

Regarding this clone: Germline and junction disagree at one end, which may indicate a read error. V gene TRBV7-9 combines with J gene TRBJ2-7; TRBD1 aligns across 9 bases. Looked up from germline, CDR1 is SEHNR and CDR2 is FQNEAQ (reference sequence). This CDR3 region has 15 residues. The CDR3 region is CSSSLGDRAMDEQYF. The DNA of the CDR3 is TGTTCCAGCAGCTTAGGGGACAGGGCCATGGACGAGCAGTACTTC. Complete variable domain (other parts from reference TRBV7-9 and TRBJ2-7): DTGVSQNPRHKITKRGQNVTFRCDPISEHNRLYWYRQTLGQGPEFLTYFQNEAQLEKSRLLSDRFSAERPKGSFSTLEIQRTEQGDSAMYLCSSSLGDRAMDEQYFGPGTRLTVT.

The chain is built from TRBV5-6 and TRBJ2-3, with TRBD1 matching 7 bases. V lost 4 bases, J lost 2 bases, and 10 bases stayed unmatched. Germline V lookup: CDR1 SGHDT, CDR2 YYEEEE. The CDR3 spans 16 residues. The CDR3 sequence is CASSPPRGSPTDTQYF. Written as DNA, the CDR3 is TGTGCCAGCAGCCCCCCCAGGGGGTCACCCACAGATACGCAGTATTTT. The full variable domain, its missing parts supplied by reference TRBV5-6 and TRBJ2-3, is DAGVTQSPTHLIKTRGQQVTLRCSPKSGHDTVSWYQQALGQGPQFIFQYYEEEERQRGNFPDRFSGHQFPNYSSELNVNALLLGDSALYLCASSPPRGSPTDTQYFGPGTRLTVL.

The V and J genes are TRBV7-8 and TRBJ2-4, with TRBD2 matching over 7 bases. The V and J ends lost 5 bases and 7 bases, in that order; junction bases with no gene match: 8. This CDR3 has 14 residues. Germline V gene lookup returns CDR1 SGHVS and CDR2 FQNEAQ. The CDR3 DNA is TGTGCCAGCAGCGGCCTCGGGGGGAGGAACATTCAGTACTTC. Protein product: CASSGLGGRNIQYF.

V and J are TRBV5-4 and TRBJ1-2, with 8 bases matching TRBD1. V trimming: 4 bases; J trimming: 2 bases; junction bases outside the gene matches: 1. CDR1 and CDR2 (germline): SGHNT, YYREEE (reference sequence). The CDR3 covers 13 residues. CDR3 region: CASSRDRNYGYTF. For the CDR3, the DNA is TGTGCCAGCAGCCGGGACAGGAACTATGGCTACACCTTC. Filled out from reference TRBV5-4 and TRBJ1-2, the complete variable domain reads ETGVTQSPTHLIKTRGQQVTLRCSSQSGHNTVSWYQQALGQGPQFIFQYYREEENGRGNFPPRFSGLQFPNYSSELNVNALELDDSALYLCASSRDRNYGYTFGSGTRLTVV.

The V call is TRBV4-1, the J call TRBJ2-2, with 9 bases fitting TRBD1. Germline V lookup: CDR1 MGHRA, CDR2 YSYEKL. The ends lost 3 bases at V and 4 bases at J; junction bases unmatched: 6. This CDR3 spans 16 amino acids. The CDR3 sequence is CASSHEPTGGTGELFF. CDR3 DNA sequence: TGCGCCAGCAGCCACGAGCCGACAGGGGGCACCGGGGAGCTGTTTTTT.

The gene calls are TRBV4-2 and TRBJ1-5; 9 bases are a match to TRBD1. This CDR3 has 18 amino acids. Germline CDR1 and CDR2: LGHNA and YNFKEQ. Trimming cost V 2 bases and J 2 bases; bases outside gene matches: 10. In nucleotides, the CDR3 is TGTGCCAGCAGCCAATTTTCCGGGACAGGGATGGGCAATCAGCCCCAGCATTTT. It translates to CASSQFSGTGMGNQPQHF.

The chain carries TRBV18 and TRBJ2-7; 11 bases fit TRBD2. CDR1 KGHSH and CDR2 LQKENI come from the germline V gene. Unmatched junction bases numbered 8, after V lost 3 bases and J lost 7 bases. This CDR3 has 15 residues. This CDR3 is CASSPQLAGAYEQYF. The CDR3 coding sequence is TGTGCCAGCTCACCCCAACTAGCGGGGGCGTATGAGCAGTACTTC.

CDR3 amino acids: CASSPPPGTGNQPQHF. The DNA of the CDR3 is TGTGCCAGCTCACCACCGCCCGGGACAGGCAATCAGCCCCAGCATTTT. The chain couples TRBV18 to TRBJ1-5, with TRBD1 matching over 7 bases. After removal of 0 bases from V and 2 bases from J, the junction contained 4 bases not matched to a gene. Germline CDR1 KGHSH, CDR2 LQKENI. The CDR3 extends over 16 amino acids.